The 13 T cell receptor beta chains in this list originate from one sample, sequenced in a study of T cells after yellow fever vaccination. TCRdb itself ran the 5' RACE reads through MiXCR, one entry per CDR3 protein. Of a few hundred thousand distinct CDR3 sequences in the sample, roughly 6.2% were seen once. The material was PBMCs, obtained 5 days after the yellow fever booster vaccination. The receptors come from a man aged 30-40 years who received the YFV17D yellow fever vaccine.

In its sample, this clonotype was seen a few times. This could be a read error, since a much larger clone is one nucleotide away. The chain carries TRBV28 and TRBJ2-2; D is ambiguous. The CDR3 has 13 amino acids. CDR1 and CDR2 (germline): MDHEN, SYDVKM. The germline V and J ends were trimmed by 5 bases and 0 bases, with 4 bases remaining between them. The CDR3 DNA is TGTGCCAGCAGTACAACGAACACCGGGGAGCTGTTTTTT. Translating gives CASSTTNTGELFF.

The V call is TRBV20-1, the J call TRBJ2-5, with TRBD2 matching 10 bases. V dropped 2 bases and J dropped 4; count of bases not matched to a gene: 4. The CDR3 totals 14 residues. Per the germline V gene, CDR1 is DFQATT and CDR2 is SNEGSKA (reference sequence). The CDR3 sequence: CSARLAGDLETQYF. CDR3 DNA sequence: TGCAGTGCTAGACTAGCGGGAGATTTAGAGACCCAGTACTTC.

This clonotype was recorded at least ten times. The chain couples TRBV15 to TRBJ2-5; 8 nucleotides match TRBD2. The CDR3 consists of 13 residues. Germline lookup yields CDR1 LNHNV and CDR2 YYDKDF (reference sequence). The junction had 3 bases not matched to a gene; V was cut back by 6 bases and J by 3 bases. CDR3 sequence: CATRRRGEETQYF. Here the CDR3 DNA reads TGTGCCACCAGGCGGCGGGGGGAAGAGACCCAGTACTTC.

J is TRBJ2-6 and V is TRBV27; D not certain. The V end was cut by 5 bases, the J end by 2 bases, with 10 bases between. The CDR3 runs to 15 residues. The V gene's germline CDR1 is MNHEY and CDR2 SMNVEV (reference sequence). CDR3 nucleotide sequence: TGTGCCAGCAGTCAAACTGTGGCTGGGGCCAACGTCCTGACTTTC. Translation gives CASSQTVAGANVLTF.

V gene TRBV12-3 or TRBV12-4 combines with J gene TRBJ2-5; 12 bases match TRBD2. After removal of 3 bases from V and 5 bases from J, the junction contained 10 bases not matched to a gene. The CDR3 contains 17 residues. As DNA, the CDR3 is TGTGCCAGCAGTTTGGGACTAGCGGGCCTAGGCGGGGAGACCCAGTACTTC. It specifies CASSLGLAGLGGETQYF.

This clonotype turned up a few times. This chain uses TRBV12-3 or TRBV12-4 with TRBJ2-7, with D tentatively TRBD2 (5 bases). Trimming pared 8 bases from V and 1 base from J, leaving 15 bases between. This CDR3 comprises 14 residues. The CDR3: CASRGQPKSYEQYF. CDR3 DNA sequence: TGTGCCAGCCGCGGGCAGCCAAAGTCCTACGAGCAGTACTTC.

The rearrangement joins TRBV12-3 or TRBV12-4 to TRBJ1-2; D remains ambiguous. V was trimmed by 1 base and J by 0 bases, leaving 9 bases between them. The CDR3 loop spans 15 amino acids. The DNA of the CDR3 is TGTGCCAGCAGTTTAGGAGGGAACCCTAACTATGGCTACACCTTC. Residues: CASSLGGNPNYGYTF.

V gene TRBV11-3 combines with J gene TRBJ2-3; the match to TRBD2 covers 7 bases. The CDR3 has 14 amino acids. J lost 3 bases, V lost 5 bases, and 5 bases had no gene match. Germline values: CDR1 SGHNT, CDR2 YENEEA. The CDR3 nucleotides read TGTGCCAGCAGCGGGGGGGAGCCAACAGATACGCAGTATTTT. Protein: CASSGGEPTDTQYF.

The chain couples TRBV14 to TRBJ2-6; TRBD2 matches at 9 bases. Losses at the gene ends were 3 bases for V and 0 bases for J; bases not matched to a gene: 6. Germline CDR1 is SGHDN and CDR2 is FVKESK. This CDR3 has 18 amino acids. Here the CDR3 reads CASSQWLAGFSGANVLTF. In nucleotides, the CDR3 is TGTGCCAGCAGCCAGTGGCTAGCGGGATTCTCTGGGGCCAACGTCCTGACTTTC.

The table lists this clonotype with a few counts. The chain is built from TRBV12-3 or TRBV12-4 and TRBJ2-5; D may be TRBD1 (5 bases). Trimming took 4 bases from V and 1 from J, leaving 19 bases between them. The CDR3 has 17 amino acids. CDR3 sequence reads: CASSSNRGELLQETQYF. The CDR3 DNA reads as TGTGCCAGCAGTTCGAATAGGGGTGAGCTGCTCCAAGAGACCCAGTACTTC.

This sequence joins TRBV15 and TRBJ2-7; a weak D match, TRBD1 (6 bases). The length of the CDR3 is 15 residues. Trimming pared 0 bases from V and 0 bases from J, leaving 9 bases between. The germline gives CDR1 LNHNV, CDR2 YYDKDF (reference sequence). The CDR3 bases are TGTGCCACCAGCAGAGATAGGGGGTACTCCTACGAGCAGTACTTC. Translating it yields CATSRDRGYSYEQYF.

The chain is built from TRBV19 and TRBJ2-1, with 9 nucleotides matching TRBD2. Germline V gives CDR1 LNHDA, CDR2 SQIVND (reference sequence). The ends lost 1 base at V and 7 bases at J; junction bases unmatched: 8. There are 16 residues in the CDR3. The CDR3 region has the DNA TGTGCCAGTAGTATAGGGTATGTAGCGGGAGCGAATGAGCAGTTCTTC. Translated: CASSIGYVAGANEQFF. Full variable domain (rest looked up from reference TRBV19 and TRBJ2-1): DGGITQSPKYLFRKEGQNVTLSCEQNLNHDAMYWYRQDPGQGLRLIYYSQIVNDFQKGDIAEGYSVSREKKESFPLTVTSAQKNPTAFYLCASSIGYVAGANEQFFGPGTRLTVL.

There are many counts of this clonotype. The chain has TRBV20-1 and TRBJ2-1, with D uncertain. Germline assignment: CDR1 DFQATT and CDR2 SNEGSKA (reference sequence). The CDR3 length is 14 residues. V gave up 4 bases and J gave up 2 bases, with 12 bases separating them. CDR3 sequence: CSATPNPAYNEQFF. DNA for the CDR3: TGCAGTGCTACCCCCAACCCGGCCTACAATGAGCAGTTCTTC.